The sequence of this T cell receptor beta chain was determined in a study of blood T cell repertoires in COVID-19. Looking at the study overall: T cells, B-cell-depleted T cells, or PBMCs provided the cDNA or gDNA that served as material.

Trimming pared 2 bases from V and 3 bases from J, leaving 11 bases between. CDR3 size: 15 residues. Germline assignment: CDR1 LGHDT and CDR2 YNNKEL (reference sequence). In the original analysis: Amplification of reference gene primers provided the estimated nucleated cell counts. TCRdb's copy holds only in-frame clones and misses some; the assay was immunoSEQ multiplex PCR. The DNA was the basis for D and trimming; V, J and clone size are from that table. The sample comprises roughly 100,000 clones, 75% to 85% of which are singletons, and around 10% rests with the top ten. The V gene is TRBV3-1 (or the pseudogene TRBV3-2), the J gene TRBJ1-3; D remains unclear. This TCR was recovered from an elderly woman with acute or convalescent COVID-19. What was sequenced was peripheral blood. The CDR3 spells CASSQMRGNGNTIYF. CDR3 DNA sequence: TGTGCCAGCAGCCAAATGCGAGGGAATGGAAACACCATATATTTT.